The clone carrying this T cell receptor (beta chain) showed up just a few times. The sample belongs to a study of blood T cell repertoires in COVID-19. On the study more broadly: Sample material is recorded as cDNA or gDNA derived from T cells, B-cell-depleted T cells, or PBMCs.

Profiling relied on immunoSEQ multiplex PCR, and the TCRdb table lists in-frame clones only, not all of them. Of about 190,000 clones in the sample, 86% are singletons; the top ten hold 7% to 10%. This CDR3 has 17 residues. The germline CDR1 and CDR2 sequences are SGHDT and YYEEEE. V was pared by 4 bases and J by 1 base, with 11 bases of the junction left unmatched. The clonotype was recovered from a woman aged 25 to 39 who had recovered from COVID-19. The J gene is TRBJ1-3, the V gene TRBV5-6; 7 nucleotides match TRBD1. The sequenced sample was PBMCs or T cells enriched from blood (not recorded which). The CDR3 protein is CASSPGQTFFSGNTIYF. The DNA for the CDR3 is TGTGCCAGCAGCCCGGGACAGACGTTCTTTTCTGGAAACACCATATATTTT.